The 7 T cell receptor beta chains given below trace back to one sample, sequenced in a study of T cell responses to AZD1222 COVID-19 vaccine. Sequenced by immunoSEQ multiplex PCR; TCRdb stores in-frame clones only, minus some. The sample shows 180,000 or so clones, over 90% of them seen only once. The material was peripheral blood, obtained 28 days after the second AZD1222 dose. The receptors stem from an adult who received the AZD1222 COVID-19 vaccine.

This chain links TRBV12-3 or TRBV12-4 with TRBJ2-7; TRBD1 matches at 7 bases. V lost 5 bases to trimming and J lost 6 bases; unmatched junction nucleotides: 4. This CDR3 has 12 amino acids. CDR3 sequence reads: CASSRGTVEQYF. DNA of the CDR3: TGTGCCAGCAGTCGAGGGACAGTCGAGCAGTACTTC.

The chain uses TRBV2 and TRBJ1-6, with 7 bases identical to TRBD1. CDR3 length: 15 residues. Germline lookup yields CDR1 SNHLY and CDR2 FYNNEI. The V gene end was trimmed by 7 bases and the J gene end by 9 bases; junction bases not matched to a gene: 12. This CDR3 reads CASTSTWAGGSPLHF. CDR3 sequence (DNA): TGTGCCAGCACCTCCACCTGGGCAGGGGGTTCACCCCTCCACTTT.

The rearrangement uses TRBV3-1 (or the pseudogene TRBV3-2) and TRBJ2-5; TRBD2 agrees at 8 bases. The CDR3 is 17 amino acids. CDR1 is LGHDT and CDR2 is YNNKEL in the germline V gene (reference sequence). J lost 5 bases, V lost 0 bases, and 11 bases had no gene match. CDR3 sequence (DNA): TGTGCCAGCAGCCAAGATAGTCCGGGAGGGCCGTTGGAGACCCAGTACTTC. Protein: CASSQDSPGGPLETQYF.

Remarks on this clone: Other DNA sequences in this sample translate to the same CDR3. The CDR3 region has the DNA TGTGCCAGCAGCCAAGGCAGTGGCTACACCTTC. Translation: CASSQGSGYTF. The chain recombines TRBV3-1 (or the pseudogene TRBV3-2) with TRBJ1-2; D remains ambiguous. Per the germline V gene, CDR1 is LGHDT and CDR2 is YNNKEL (reference sequence). The CDR3 is 11 residues long. V was clipped by 1 base and J by 7 bases, with 4 bases between them.

The chain links TRBV5-4 to TRBJ2-4, with D unclear. V was clipped by 2 bases and J by 4 bases, with 10 bases between them. CDR1 and CDR2 from the germline V gene are SGHNT and YYREEE (reference sequence). This CDR3 has 14 residues. The CDR3 region is CASSFVDAKNIQYF. The CDR3 DNA follows: TGTGCCAGCAGCTTTGTGGACGCAAAAAACATTCAGTACTTC.

The sample holds one count of this clone. This sequence joins TRBV15 and TRBJ2-1; D may be TRBD1 or TRBD2 (5 bases each). In germline, CDR1 is LNHNV, CDR2 YYDKDF (reference sequence). The CDR3 loop spans 12 amino acids. The V and J ends lost 0 bases and 10 bases respectively, with 7 bases between them. The CDR3 loop reads CATSREGVEQFF. CDR3 in DNA: TGTGCCACCAGCAGAGAGGGGGTCGAGCAGTTCTTC.

The chain recombines TRBV19 with TRBJ2-7; D possibly uses TRBD1 or TRBD2 (6 bases each). Deletions cut 5 bases from V and 4 bases from J, with 12 bases between. The germline V gene has CDR1 LNHDA and CDR2 SQIVND (reference sequence). The CDR3 consists of 13 residues. CDR3 coding DNA: TGTGCCAGTAGTTGGTCGGGGGCTTACGAGCAGTACTTC. Its translation is CASSWSGAYEQYF.